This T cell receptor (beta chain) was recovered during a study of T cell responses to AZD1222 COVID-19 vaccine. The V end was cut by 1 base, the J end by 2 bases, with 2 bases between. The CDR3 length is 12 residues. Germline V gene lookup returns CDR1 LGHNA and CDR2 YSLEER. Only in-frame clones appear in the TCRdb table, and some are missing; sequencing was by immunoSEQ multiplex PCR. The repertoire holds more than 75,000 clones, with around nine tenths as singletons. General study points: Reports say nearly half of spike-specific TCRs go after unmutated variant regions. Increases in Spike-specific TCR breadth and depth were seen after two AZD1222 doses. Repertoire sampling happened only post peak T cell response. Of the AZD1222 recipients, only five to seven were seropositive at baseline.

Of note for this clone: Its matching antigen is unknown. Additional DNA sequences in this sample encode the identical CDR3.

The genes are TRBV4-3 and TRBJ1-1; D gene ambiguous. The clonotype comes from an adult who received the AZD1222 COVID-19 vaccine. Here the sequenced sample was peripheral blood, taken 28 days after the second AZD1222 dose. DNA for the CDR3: TGCGCCAGCAGCCAAGGAAACACTGAAGCTTTCTTT. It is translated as CASSQGNTEAFF.